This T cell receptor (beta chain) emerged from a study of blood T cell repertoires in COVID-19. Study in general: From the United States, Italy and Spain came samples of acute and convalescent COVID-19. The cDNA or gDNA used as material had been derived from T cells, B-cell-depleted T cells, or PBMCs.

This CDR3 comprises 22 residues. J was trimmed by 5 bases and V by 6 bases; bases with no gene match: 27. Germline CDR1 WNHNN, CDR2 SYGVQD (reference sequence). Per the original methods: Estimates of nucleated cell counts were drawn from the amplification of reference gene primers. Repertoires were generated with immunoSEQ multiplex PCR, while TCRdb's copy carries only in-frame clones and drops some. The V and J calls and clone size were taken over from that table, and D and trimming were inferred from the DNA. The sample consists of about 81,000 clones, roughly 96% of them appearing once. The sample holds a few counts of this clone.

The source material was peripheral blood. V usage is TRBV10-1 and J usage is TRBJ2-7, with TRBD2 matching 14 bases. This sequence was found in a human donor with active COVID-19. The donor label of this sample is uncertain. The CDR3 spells CASRTTSGQTGTSGSLADEQYF. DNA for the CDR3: TGCGCCAGCAGGACGACTTCGGGACAGACCGGGACTAGCGGGAGTCTTGCGGACGAGCAGTACTTC.